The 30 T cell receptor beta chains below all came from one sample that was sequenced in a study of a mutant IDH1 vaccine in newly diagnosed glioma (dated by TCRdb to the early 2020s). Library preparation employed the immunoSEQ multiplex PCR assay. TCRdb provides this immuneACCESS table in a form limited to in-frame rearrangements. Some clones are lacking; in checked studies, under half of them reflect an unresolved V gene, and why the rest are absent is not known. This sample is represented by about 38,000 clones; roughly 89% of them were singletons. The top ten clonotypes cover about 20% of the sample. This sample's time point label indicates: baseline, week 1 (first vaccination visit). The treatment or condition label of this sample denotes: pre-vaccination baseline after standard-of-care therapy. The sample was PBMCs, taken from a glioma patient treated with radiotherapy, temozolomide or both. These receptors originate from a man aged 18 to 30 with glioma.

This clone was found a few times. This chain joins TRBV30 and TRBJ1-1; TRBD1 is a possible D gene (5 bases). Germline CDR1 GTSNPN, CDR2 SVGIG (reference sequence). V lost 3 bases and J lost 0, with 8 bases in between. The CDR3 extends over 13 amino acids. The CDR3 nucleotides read TGTGCCTGGAGGGGGCCGGTGAACACTGAAGCTTTCTTT. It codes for CAWRGPVNTEAFF.

CDR3 loop: CASSYRGDQPQHF. The CDR3 bases are TGTGCCAGCAGCTACAGGGGGGACCAGCCCCAGCATTTT. The gene calls are TRBV7-2 and TRBJ1-5; 8 bases match TRBD1. Germline trimming cut 4 bases from V and 7 bases from J; bases unmatched to any gene: 3. The germline CDR1 and CDR2 sequences are SGHTA and FQGNSA. The CDR3 is 13 amino acids.

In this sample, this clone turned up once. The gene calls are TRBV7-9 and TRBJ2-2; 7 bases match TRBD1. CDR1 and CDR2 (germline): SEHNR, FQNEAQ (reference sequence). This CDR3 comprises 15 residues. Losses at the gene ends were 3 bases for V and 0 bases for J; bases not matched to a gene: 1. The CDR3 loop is CASSLGQPNTGELFF. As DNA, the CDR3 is TGTGCCAGCAGCTTGGGACAGCCGAACACCGGGGAGCTGTTTTTT.

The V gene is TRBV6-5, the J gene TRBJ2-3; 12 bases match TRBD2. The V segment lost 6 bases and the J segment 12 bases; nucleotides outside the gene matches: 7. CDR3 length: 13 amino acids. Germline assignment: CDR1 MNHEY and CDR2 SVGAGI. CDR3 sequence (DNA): TGTGCCAGCAGCCGTACTAGCGGGGGGTCTCAGTATTTT. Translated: CASSRTSGGSQYF.

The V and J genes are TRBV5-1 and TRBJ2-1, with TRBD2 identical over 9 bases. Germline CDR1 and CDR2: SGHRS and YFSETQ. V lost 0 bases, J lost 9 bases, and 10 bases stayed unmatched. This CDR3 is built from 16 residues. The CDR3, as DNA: TGCGCCAGCAGCTTGGGGGGCGGGAGGGCCGTCGGTGAGCAGTTCTTC. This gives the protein CASSLGGGRAVGEQFF.

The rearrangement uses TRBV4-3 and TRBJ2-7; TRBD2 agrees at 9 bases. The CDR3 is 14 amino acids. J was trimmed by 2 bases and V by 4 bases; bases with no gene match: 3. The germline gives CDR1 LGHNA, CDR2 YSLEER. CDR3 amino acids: CASSLPSGTYEQYF. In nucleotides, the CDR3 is TGCGCCAGCAGCCTACCTAGCGGGACCTACGAGCAGTACTTC.

CDR3 sequence: CASRGPWPGQNNSPLHF. The CDR3 nucleotides read TGTGCCAGCAGAGGACCGTGGCCGGGACAAAATAATTCACCCCTCCACTTT. The V and J genes are TRBV28 and TRBJ1-6; maybe TRBD1 (6 bases). The CDR3 spans 17 residues. Per germline, CDR1 MDHEN and CDR2 SYDVKM. V was trimmed by 6 bases and J by 5 bases, leaving 20 bases between them.

As DNA, the CDR3 is TGTGCCAGCAGTGAAGCGTTGAGCTCCGGGGAGCTGTTTTTT. Its translation: CASSEALSSGELFF. The chain is built from TRBV2 and TRBJ2-2; D uncertain. CDR1 is SNHLY and CDR2 is FYNNEI in the germline V gene. The CDR3 extends over 14 amino acids. The germline V and J ends were trimmed by 0 bases and 6 bases, with 8 bases remaining between them.

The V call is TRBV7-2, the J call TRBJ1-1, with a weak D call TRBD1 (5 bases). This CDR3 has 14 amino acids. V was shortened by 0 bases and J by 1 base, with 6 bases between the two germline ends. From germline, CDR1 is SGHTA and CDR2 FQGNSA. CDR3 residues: CASSLAGGNTEAFF. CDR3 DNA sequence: TGTGCCAGCAGCTTAGCGGGGGGGAACACTGAAGCTTTCTTT.

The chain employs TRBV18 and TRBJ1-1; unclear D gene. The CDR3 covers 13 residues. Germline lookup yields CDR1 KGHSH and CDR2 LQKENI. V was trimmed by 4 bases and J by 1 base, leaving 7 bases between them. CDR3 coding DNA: TGTGCCAGCTCACTCTCCACGAACACTGAAGCTTTCTTT. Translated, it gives CASSLSTNTEAFF.

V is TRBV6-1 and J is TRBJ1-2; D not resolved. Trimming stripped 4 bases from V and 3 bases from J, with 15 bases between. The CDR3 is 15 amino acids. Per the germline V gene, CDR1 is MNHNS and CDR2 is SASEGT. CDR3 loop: CASSVWGSGDYGYTF. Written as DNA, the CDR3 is TGTGCCAGCAGTGTATGGGGAAGTGGGGACTATGGCTACACCTTC.

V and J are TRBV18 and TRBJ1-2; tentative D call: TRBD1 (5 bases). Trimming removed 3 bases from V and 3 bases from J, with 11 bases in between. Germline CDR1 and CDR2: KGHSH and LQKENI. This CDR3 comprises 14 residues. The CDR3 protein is CASSPVRDDYGYTF. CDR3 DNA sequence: TGTGCCAGCTCACCTGTTAGGGACGACTATGGCTACACCTTC.

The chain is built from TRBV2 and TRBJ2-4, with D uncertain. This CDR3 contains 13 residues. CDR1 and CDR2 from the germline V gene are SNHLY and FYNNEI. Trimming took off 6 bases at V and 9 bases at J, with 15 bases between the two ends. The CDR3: CASRSDPVGIQYF. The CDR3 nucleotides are TGTGCCAGCAGGAGCGACCCGGTGGGCATTCAGTACTTC.

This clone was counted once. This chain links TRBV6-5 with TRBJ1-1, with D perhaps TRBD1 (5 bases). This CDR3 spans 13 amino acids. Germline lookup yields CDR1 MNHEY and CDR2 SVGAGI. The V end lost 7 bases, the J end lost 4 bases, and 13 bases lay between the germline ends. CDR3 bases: TGTGCCAGCACCTGGGGAAGGGGCACTGAAGCTTTCTTT. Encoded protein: CASTWGRGTEAFF.

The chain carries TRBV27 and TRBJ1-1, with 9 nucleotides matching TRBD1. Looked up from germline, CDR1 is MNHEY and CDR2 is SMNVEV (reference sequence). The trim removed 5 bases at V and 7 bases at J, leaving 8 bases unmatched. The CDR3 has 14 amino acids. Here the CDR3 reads CASSTGTGSLEAFF. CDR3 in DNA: TGTGCCAGCAGTACAGGGACAGGGAGTCTTGAAGCTTTCTTT.

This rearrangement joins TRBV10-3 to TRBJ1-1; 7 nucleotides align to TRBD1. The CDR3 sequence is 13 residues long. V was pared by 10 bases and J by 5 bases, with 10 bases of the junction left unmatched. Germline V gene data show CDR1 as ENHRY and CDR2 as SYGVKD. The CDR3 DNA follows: TGTGCCACACACCAGGGGGGGAGGACTGAAGCTTTCTTT. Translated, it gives CATHQGGRTEAFF.

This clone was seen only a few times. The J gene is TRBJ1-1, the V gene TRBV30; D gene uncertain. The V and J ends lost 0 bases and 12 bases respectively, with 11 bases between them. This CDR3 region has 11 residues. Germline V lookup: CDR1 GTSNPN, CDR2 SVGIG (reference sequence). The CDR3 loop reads CAWSVGRRTFF. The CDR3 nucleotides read TGTGCCTGGAGTGTAGGACGGAGGACTTTCTTT.

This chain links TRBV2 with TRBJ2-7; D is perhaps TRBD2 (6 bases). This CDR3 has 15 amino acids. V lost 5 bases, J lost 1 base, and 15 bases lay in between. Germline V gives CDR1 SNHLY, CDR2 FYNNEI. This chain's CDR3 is CASSSRDWRSYEQYF. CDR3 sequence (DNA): TGTGCCAGCAGTAGCCGGGACTGGCGATCCTACGAGCAGTACTTC.

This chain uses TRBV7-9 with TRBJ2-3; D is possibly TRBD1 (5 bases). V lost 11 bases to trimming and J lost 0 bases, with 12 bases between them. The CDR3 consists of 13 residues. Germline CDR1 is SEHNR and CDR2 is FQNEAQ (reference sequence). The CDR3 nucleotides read TGTGCCTACCAGGACACCAGCACAGATACGCAGTATTTT. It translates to CAYQDTSTDTQYF.

The CDR3 sequence is CASSGGLAGGNNEQFF. The CDR3 nucleotides read TGTGCCAGCAGCGGGGGACTAGCGGGAGGAAACAATGAGCAGTTCTTC. J is TRBJ2-1 and V is TRBV7-2, with 15 bases fitting TRBD2. The CDR3 length is 16 residues. Germline loops: CDR1 SGHTA, CDR2 FQGNSA. V lost 5 bases and J lost 5; bases outside the gene matches: 4.

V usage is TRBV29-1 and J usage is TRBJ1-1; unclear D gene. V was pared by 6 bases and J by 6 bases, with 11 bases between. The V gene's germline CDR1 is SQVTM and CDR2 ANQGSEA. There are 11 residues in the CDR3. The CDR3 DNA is TGCAGCGTAAACAAGGGCCCTGAAGCTTTCTTT. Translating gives CSVNKGPEAFF.

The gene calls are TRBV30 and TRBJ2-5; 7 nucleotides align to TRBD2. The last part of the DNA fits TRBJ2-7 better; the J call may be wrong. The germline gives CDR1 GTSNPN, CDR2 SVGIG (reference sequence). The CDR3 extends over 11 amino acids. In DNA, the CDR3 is TGTGCCTGGGGGAGCGGGGACGAGCAGTACTTC. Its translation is CAWGSGDEQYF.

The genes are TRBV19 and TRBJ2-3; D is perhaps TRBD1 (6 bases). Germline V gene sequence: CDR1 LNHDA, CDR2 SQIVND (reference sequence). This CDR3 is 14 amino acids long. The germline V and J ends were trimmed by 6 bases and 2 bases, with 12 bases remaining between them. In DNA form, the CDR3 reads TGTGCCAGTAGGGCCGGACAGCACACAGATACGCAGTATTTT. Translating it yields CASRAGQHTDTQYF.

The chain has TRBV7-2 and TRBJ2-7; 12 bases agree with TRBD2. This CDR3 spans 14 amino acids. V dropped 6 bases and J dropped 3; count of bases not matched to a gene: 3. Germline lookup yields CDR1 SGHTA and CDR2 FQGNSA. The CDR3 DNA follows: TGTGCCAGCAGTTCGGGACTAGCGGGCTACGAGCAGTACTTC. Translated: CASSSGLAGYEQYF.

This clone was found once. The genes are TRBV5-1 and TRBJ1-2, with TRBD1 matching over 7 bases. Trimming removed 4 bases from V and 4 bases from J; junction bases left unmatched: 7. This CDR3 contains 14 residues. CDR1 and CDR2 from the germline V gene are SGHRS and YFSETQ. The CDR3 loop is CASSNLGQPYGYTF. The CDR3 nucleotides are TGCGCCAGCAGCAATCTGGGACAGCCCTATGGCTACACCTTC.

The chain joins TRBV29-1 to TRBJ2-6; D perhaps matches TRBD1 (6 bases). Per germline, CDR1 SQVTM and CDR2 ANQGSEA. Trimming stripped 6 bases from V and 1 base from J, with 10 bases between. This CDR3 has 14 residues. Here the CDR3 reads CSVTGTSGANVLTF. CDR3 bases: TGCAGCGTGACAGGAACATCTGGGGCCAACGTCCTGACTTTC.

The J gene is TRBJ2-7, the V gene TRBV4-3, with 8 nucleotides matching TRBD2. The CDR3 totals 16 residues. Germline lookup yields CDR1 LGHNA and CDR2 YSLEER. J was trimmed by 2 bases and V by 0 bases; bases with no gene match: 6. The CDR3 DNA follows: TGCGCCAGCAGCCAAGAGGGACCCGGGGGGGCCTACGAGCAGTACTTC. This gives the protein CASSQEGPGGAYEQYF.

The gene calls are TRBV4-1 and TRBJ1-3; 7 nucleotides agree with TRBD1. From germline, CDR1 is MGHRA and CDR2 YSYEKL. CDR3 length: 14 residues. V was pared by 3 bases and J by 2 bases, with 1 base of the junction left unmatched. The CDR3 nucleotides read TGCGCCAGCAGCCAGACAGGGACTGGAAACACCATATATTTT. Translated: CASSQTGTGNTIYF.

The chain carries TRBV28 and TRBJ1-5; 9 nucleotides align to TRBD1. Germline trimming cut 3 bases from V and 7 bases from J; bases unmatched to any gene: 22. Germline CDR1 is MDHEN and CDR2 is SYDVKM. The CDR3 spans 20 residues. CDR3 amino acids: CASSFPPRTGVIRVGQPQHF. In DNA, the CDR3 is TGTGCCAGCAGTTTCCCACCACGGACAGGGGTGATTCGGGTTGGACAGCCCCAGCATTTT.

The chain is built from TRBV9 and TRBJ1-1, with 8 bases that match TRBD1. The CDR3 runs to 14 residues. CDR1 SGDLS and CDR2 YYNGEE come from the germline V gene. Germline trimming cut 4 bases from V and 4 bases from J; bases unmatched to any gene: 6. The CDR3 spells CASSLGQGGTEAFF. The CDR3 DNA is TGTGCCAGCAGCCTTGGACAGGGTGGCACTGAAGCTTTCTTT.